Presented here are 19 T cell receptor beta chains from one specimen sequenced in a study of CD8 T cells in ankylosing spondylitis. General study findings and limits: For ankylosing spondylitis blood, a TCR beta motif of several highly homologous variants appeared characteristic.

What these receptors recognize is not known. TCRdb itself ran the 5' RACE reads through MiXCR, one entry per CDR3 protein. In the table there are fewer than 400,000 distinct CDR3 sequences, about a fifth of which are singletons. The sample was blood, either unsorted or a sorted T cell fraction (not recorded which). These receptors were obtained from a male donor with ankylosing spondylitis.

This clonotype appeared a few times. The chain combines TRBV20-1 with TRBJ1-5; perhaps TRBD1 as D (6 bases). V gave up 5 bases and J gave up 1 base, with 12 bases separating them. In germline, CDR1 is DFQATT, CDR2 SNEGSKA (reference sequence). The CDR3 contains 14 residues. DNA of the CDR3: TGCAGTGCTGGGAGAGGGGGGAGCAATCAGCCCCAGCATTTT. Residues: CSAGRGGSNQPQHF.

The chain joins TRBV12-3 or TRBV12-4 to TRBJ1-5, with 8 bases identical to TRBD1. The V gene end was trimmed by 7 bases and the J gene end by 9 bases; junction bases not matched to a gene: 8. The CDR3 is 13 amino acids. Written as DNA, the CDR3 is TGTGCCAGCAATCCTACAGGGGGACGGCCCCAGCATTTT. Its protein product is CASNPTGGRPQHF.

The gene calls are TRBV29-1 and TRBJ2-6, with D perhaps TRBD1 or TRBD2 (5 bases each). V was trimmed by 6 bases and J by 0 bases, leaving 12 bases between them. Germline CDR1 SQVTM, CDR2 ANQGSEA. The CDR3 totals 15 residues. The CDR3 DNA reads as TGCAGCGTGGGGGACGGTTACTCTGGGGCCAACGTCCTGACTTTC. Amino acids: CSVGDGYSGANVLTF. Combining the CDR3 with reference TRBV29-1 and TRBJ2-6 gives the whole variable domain SAVISQKPSRDICQRGTSLTIQCQVDSQVTMMFWYRQQPGQSLTLIATANQGSEATYESGFVIDKFPISRPNLTFSTLTVSNMSPEDSSIYLCSVGDGYSGANVLTFGAGSRLTVL.

This clonotype has just a few counts. The rearrangement uses TRBV5-1 and TRBJ2-5; 9 bases align to TRBD1. The ends lost 4 bases at V and 7 bases at J; junction bases unmatched: 11. The CDR3 covers 15 residues. Germline loops: CDR1 SGHRS, CDR2 YFSETQ. CDR3 region: CASSPGTGTIRTQYF. For the CDR3, the DNA is TGCGCCAGCAGCCCCGGGACAGGGACCATTCGGACCCAGTACTTC.

V is TRBV14 and J is TRBJ1-6, with D unresolved. CDR1 and CDR2 (germline): SGHDN, FVKESK. V dropped 4 bases and J dropped 9 bases, with 10 bases sitting between them. This CDR3 has 13 amino acids. CDR3 coding DNA: TGTGCCAGCAGCCTAGGCCCAGGTTCACCCCTCCACTTT. Its translation is CASSLGPGSPLHF.

In its sample, this clonotype was seen a few times. V and J are TRBV5-6 and TRBJ1-2; tentative D call: TRBD1 (5 bases). V gave up 1 base and J gave up 4 bases, with 8 bases separating them. The germline V gene has CDR1 SGHDT and CDR2 YYEEEE. The CDR3 totals 13 residues. The CDR3 bases are TGTGCCAGCAGCTTGACAGGATCCTATGGCTACACCTTC. This translates into CASSLTGSYGYTF.

The CDR3 nucleotides are TGTGCCAGCAGTTTATATGGCAGGCCGAACACTGAAGCTTTCTTT. Translated, it gives CASSLYGRPNTEAFF. The chain is built from TRBV27 and TRBJ1-1; the D is unclear. There are 15 residues in the CDR3. Looked up from germline, CDR1 is MNHEY and CDR2 is SMNVEV (reference sequence). V gave up 1 base and J gave up 1 base, with 10 bases separating them.

Ten or more counts support this clonotype. The gene calls are TRBV2 and TRBJ2-1, with TRBD2 matching over 8 bases. Germline assignment: CDR1 SNHLY and CDR2 FYNNEI. This CDR3 is built from 14 residues. Losses at the gene ends were 4 bases for V and 9 bases for J; bases not matched to a gene: 8. The CDR3 loop is CASSAERGYGEQFF. The DNA of the CDR3 is TGTGCCAGCAGTGCGGAGCGGGGGTACGGTGAGCAGTTCTTC.

CDR3 DNA sequence: TGCGCCAGCAGCCAGTTGGTTCGGGGGAATGAAGGGCAGTTCTTC. Protein: CASSQLVRGNEGQFF. The chain combines TRBV4-3 with TRBJ2-1; maybe TRBD2 (6 bases). CDR1 LGHNA and CDR2 YSLEER come from the germline V gene. The V and J ends lost 3 bases and 12 bases respectively, with 21 bases between them. The CDR3 is made up of 15 amino acids.

J is TRBJ2-3 and V is TRBV10-3, with 10 bases that match TRBD2. Unmatched junction bases numbered 9, after V lost 10 bases and J lost 2 bases. Per the germline V gene, CDR1 is ENHRY and CDR2 is SYGVKD. CDR3 length: 15 amino acids. In DNA, the CDR3 is TGTGCCAGCGCGATAGCGGGAGGACCCACAGATACGCAGTATTTT. Protein product: CASAIAGGPTDTQYF.

This clonotype appeared a few times. This chain uses TRBV12-3 or TRBV12-4 with TRBJ2-7; 10 bases fit TRBD1. The CDR3 extends over 16 amino acids. V gave up 5 bases and J gave up 2 bases; unmatched junction bases: 9. DNA of the CDR3: TGTGCCAGCAGTAGTACCGGGACAGGGGTTCCCTACGAGCAGTACTTC. As protein: CASSSTGTGVPYEQYF.

In this sample, this clonotype turned up many times. The chain employs TRBV24-1 and TRBJ1-1; no clear D gene. This CDR3 contains 11 residues. CDR1 and CDR2 (germline): KGHDR, SFDVKD. The V end lost 3 bases, the J end lost 8 bases, and 6 bases lay between the germline ends. CDR3 DNA sequence: TGTGCCACCAGTGATGAACAAGAAGCTTTCTTT. Residues: CATSDEQEAFF.

This clonotype has just a few counts. The V call is TRBV12-3 or TRBV12-4, the J call TRBJ2-3; D not resolved. The CDR3 consists of 14 residues. V gave up 2 bases and J gave up 3 bases, with 9 bases separating them. CDR3 DNA: TGTGCCAGCAGTTTAACCGGGTGGACAGATACGCAGTATTTT. It is translated as CASSLTGWTDTQYF.

V and J are TRBV20-1 and TRBJ2-7; 7 bases map to TRBD2. The ends lost 4 bases at V and 1 base at J; junction bases unmatched: 4. The CDR3 sequence is 13 residues long. Germline values: CDR1 DFQATT, CDR2 SNEGSKA (reference sequence). CDR3 nucleotide sequence: TGCAGTGCTACGGGCGGGGGATCCTACGAGCAGTACTTC. Amino acid sequence: CSATGGGSYEQYF.

This clonotype came up a few times. V and J are TRBV20-1 and TRBJ1-5, with TRBD1 identical over 10 bases. Germline loops: CDR1 DFQATT, CDR2 SNEGSKA (reference sequence). The trim removed 5 bases at V and 1 base at J, leaving 8 bases unmatched. The CDR3 length is 16 residues. CDR3 DNA sequence: TGCAGTGCTCACAGGGACAGGGGTGTAAGCAATCAGCCCCAGCATTTT. It specifies CSAHRDRGVSNQPQHF.

This clonotype was seen a few times. J is TRBJ2-2 and V is TRBV9; D might be TRBD2 (6 bases). The CDR3 runs to 14 residues. Per germline, CDR1 SGDLS and CDR2 YYNGEE. Trimming took off 7 bases at V and 7 bases at J, with 17 bases between the two ends. This chain's CDR3 is CASGRLSSVGELFF. DNA for the CDR3: TGTGCCAGCGGGAGGTTGAGTTCGGTCGGGGAGCTGTTTTTT.

V and J are TRBV5-1 and TRBJ2-3; D is ambiguous. With 5 bases removed from V and 3 bases from J, the gap between germline ends came to 19 bases. Germline CDR1 is SGHRS and CDR2 is YFSETQ. The CDR3 totals 16 residues. The CDR3 nucleotides are TGCGCCAGCAGGAGATCCGTGACCCAAAGGACAGATACGCAGTATTTT. Encoded protein: CASRRSVTQRTDTQYF.

This clonotype was observed a handful of times. This chain joins TRBV20-1 and TRBJ2-1; 10 bases match TRBD2. Germline lookup yields CDR1 DFQATT and CDR2 SNEGSKA (reference sequence). The CDR3 runs to 17 residues. Germline trimming cut 0 bases from V and 6 bases from J; bases unmatched to any gene: 11. This CDR3 is CSARDPAGGPGINEQFF. The CDR3 coding sequence is TGCAGTGCTAGAGATCCAGCGGGAGGGCCTGGTATCAATGAGCAGTTCTTC.

This clonotype occurred many times. The chain recombines TRBV14 with TRBJ2-5, with 8 bases that match TRBD1. This CDR3 has 17 residues. Losses at the gene ends were 3 bases for V and 4 bases for J; bases not matched to a gene: 13. Germline V gene data show CDR1 as SGHDN and CDR2 as FVKESK. CDR3 protein: CASSHPLGNRGRETQYF. CDR3 in DNA: TGTGCCAGCAGCCACCCACTCGGGAACAGGGGGAGAGAGACCCAGTACTTC.